The 21 T cell receptor beta chains listed next were all sequenced from one sample in a study of early T cells in non-severe SARS-CoV-2 infection. TCRdb itself ran the 5' RACE reads through MiXCR, one entry per CDR3 protein. Here the sample spans some 39,000 distinct CDR3 sequences, about 7% being singletons. The material sequenced was whole blood. All receptors derive from an adult who was a healthcare worker with PCR-confirmed SARS-CoV-2 infection or an uninfected control (not recorded which).

This clonotype has at least ten counts. The J gene is TRBJ1-1, the V gene TRBV24-1; D uncertain. Germline-derived CDR1 and CDR2 are KGHDR and SFDVKD. V dropped 6 bases and J dropped 4 bases, with 8 bases sitting between them. The CDR3 extends over 12 amino acids. CDR3 bases: TGTGCCACCAGTAACTGGGGCACTGAAGCTTTCTTT. Translating it yields CATSNWGTEAFF.

This clonotype was detected a few times. The chain combines TRBV7-2 with TRBJ2-7, with D hard to call. This CDR3 comprises 11 residues. V lost 5 bases to trimming and J lost 4 bases, with 6 bases between them. The germline CDR1 and CDR2 sequences are SGHTA and FQGNSA. CDR3 protein: CASSPWYEQYF. CDR3 sequence (DNA): TGTGCCAGCAGCCCCTGGTACGAGCAGTACTTC.

This clonotype was seen repeatedly, ten times or more. This chain links TRBV6-1 with TRBJ2-2; weak D call: TRBD2 (6 bases). Trimming cost V 5 bases and J 1 base, with 17 bases left between them. The CDR3 has 17 residues. Germline values: CDR1 MNHNS, CDR2 SASEGT. The CDR3: CASSRGSGGENTGELFF. The CDR3 bases are TGTGCCAGCAGTAGAGGGTCCGGGGGAGAGAACACCGGGGAGCTGTTTTTT.

This clonotype was observed at least ten times. The rearrangement joins TRBV2 to TRBJ1-2, with D perhaps TRBD1 (5 bases). The CDR3 totals 12 residues. With 6 bases removed from V and 9 bases from J, the gap between germline ends came to 14 bases. Germline values: CDR1 SNHLY, CDR2 FYNNEI. CDR3 in DNA: TGTGCCAGCAGGCCGGACATCCGGAGCTACACCTTC. The encoded protein is CASRPDIRSYTF.

The chain has TRBV29-1 and TRBJ1-4, with 7 positions matching TRBD1. Looked up from germline, CDR1 is SQVTM and CDR2 is ANQGSEA. The CDR3 is made up of 12 amino acids. V was clipped by 4 bases and J by 7 bases; unmatched bases: 3. The CDR3 DNA is TGCAGCGTTGGACAGGGAGGTGAAAAACTGTTTTTT. This sequence encodes CSVGQGGEKLFF.

In this sample, this clonotype turned up many times. V and J are TRBV12-3 or TRBV12-4 and TRBJ2-7; D not certain. The CDR3 is made up of 14 amino acids. V was shortened by 3 bases and J by 2 bases, with 11 bases between the two germline ends. CDR3 coding DNA: TGTGCCAGCAGTTTCCCCGACAAGACCTACGAGCAGTACTTC. Translation gives CASSFPDKTYEQYF.

This clonotype was detected many times. V gene TRBV11-2 combines with J gene TRBJ1-2, with 9 bases fitting TRBD1. Germline V lookup: CDR1 SGHAT, CDR2 FQNNGV. This CDR3 has 16 amino acids. J was trimmed by 4 bases and V by 4 bases; bases with no gene match: 10. CDR3 sequence (DNA): TGTGCCAGCAGCTATCGCGGGACAGGGACCCCCTATGGCTACACCTTC. Encoded protein: CASSYRGTGTPYGYTF.

This clonotype was counted a few times. At one boundary the junction diverges from the germline segment, which might be a read error. V usage is TRBV20-1 and J usage is TRBJ1-5, with D tentatively TRBD1 (6 bases). This CDR3 region has 14 residues. Germline-derived CDR1 and CDR2 are DFQATT and SNEGSKA (reference sequence). The CDR3 spells CSAGDRISNQPQHF. The DNA of the CDR3 is TGCAGTGCTGGAGACAGGATTAGCAATCAGCCCCAGCATTTT.

The chain has TRBV4-3 and TRBJ2-7; D is perhaps TRBD2 (5 bases). Between the trimmed V and J ends, which lost 1 base and 0 bases, there was a span of 13 bases. Germline V gene lookup returns CDR1 LGHNA and CDR2 YSLEER. The length of the CDR3 is 16 residues. This chain's CDR3 is CASSQVTGTDSYEQYF. The CDR3 DNA is TGCGCCAGCAGCCAAGTTACGGGAACAGACTCCTACGAGCAGTACTTC.

This clonotype turned up a few times. This sequence joins TRBV30 and TRBJ2-7; TRBD2 matches at 7 bases. CDR1 is GTSNPN, CDR2 SVGIG, per germline (reference sequence). This CDR3 has 14 residues. V dropped 5 bases and J dropped 3; count of bases not matched to a gene: 10. The CDR3: CAWQGASGIYEQYF. As DNA, the CDR3 is TGTGCCTGGCAAGGGGCTAGCGGAATCTACGAGCAGTACTTC.

This clonotype showed up many times. The chain links TRBV28 to TRBJ2-3; 11 bases are a match to TRBD2. CDR3 length: 15 residues. J was trimmed by 3 bases and V by 6 bases; bases with no gene match: 5. Germline lookup yields CDR1 MDHEN and CDR2 SYDVKM. CDR3 protein: CASSMTSGETDTQYF. The CDR3 DNA reads TGTGCCAGCAGCATGACTAGCGGGGAGACAGATACGCAGTATTTT.

This clonotype has a count of ten or more. The chain uses TRBV10-3 and TRBJ1-2, with D unresolved. This CDR3 is built from 11 residues. Germline V gene data show CDR1 as ENHRY and CDR2 as SYGVKD. Trimming pared 7 bases from V and 8 bases from J, leaving 11 bases between. This CDR3 is CAIISPQGYTF. The DNA of the CDR3 is TGTGCCATCATATCACCCCAAGGCTACACCTTC.

The chain uses TRBV7-2 and TRBJ2-3; D remains unclear. Germline CDR1 SGHTA, CDR2 FQGNSA. The CDR3 length is 13 residues. V was clipped by 3 bases and J by 2 bases, with 6 bases between them. CDR3 bases: TGTGCCAGCAGCTTTTCCATCACAGATACGCAGTATTTT. It yields the protein CASSFSITDTQYF.

This rearrangement joins TRBV7-6 to TRBJ2-2, with TRBD1 matching 8 bases. After removal of 2 bases from V and 2 bases from J, the junction contained 7 bases not matched to a gene. The CDR3 spans 17 residues. The germline gives CDR1 SGHVS, CDR2 FNYEAQ. The CDR3 here is CASSLLEGQGNTGELFF. The CDR3 DNA reads TGTGCCAGCAGCTTATTGGAAGGACAGGGAAACACCGGGGAGCTGTTTTTT.

This clonotype was counted at least ten times. CDR3 nucleotides: TGTGCCAGCTCACCCGATACTATGAGCACTGAAGCTTTCTTT. The encoded protein is CASSPDTMSTEAFF. The V call is TRBV18, the J call TRBJ1-1, with D unclear. The CDR3 loop spans 14 amino acids. Germline V gene lookup returns CDR1 KGHSH and CDR2 LQKENI. Trimming shortened V by 3 bases and J by 4 bases, and 12 bases separated the two germline ends.

This clonotype was counted only a few times. CDR3 protein: CASSPGQAAFYYGYTF. The CDR3 DNA reads TGTGCCAGCTCACCCGGACAGGCGGCCTTCTACTATGGCTACACCTTC. The J gene is TRBJ1-2, the V gene TRBV18, with 7 nucleotides matching TRBD1. Germline V lookup: CDR1 KGHSH, CDR2 LQKENI. V lost 3 bases and J lost 3; bases outside the gene matches: 10. The CDR3 is made up of 16 amino acids.

The chain carries TRBV29-1 and TRBJ1-4; D perhaps matches TRBD1 (6 bases). The CDR3 totals 13 residues. V was shortened by 1 base and J by 5 bases, with 8 bases between the two germline ends. Germline V CDR1 and CDR2: SQVTM, ANQGSEA. The CDR3 here is CSVEGRGNEKLFF. The CDR3 bases are TGCAGCGTTGAAGGCAGGGGAAATGAAAAACTGTTTTTT.

The chain links TRBV12-3 or TRBV12-4 to TRBJ1-4, with 8 nucleotides matching TRBD1. V trimming: 3 bases; J trimming: 7 bases; junction bases outside the gene matches: 4. The CDR3 is 14 amino acids. The CDR3 DNA sequence: TGTGCCAGCAGTTTTCAGACAGGGGTTGAAAAACTGTTTTTT. Encoded protein: CASSFQTGVEKLFF.

The chain has TRBV6-5 and TRBJ2-7, with TRBD1 identical over 8 bases. Losses at the gene ends were 2 bases for V and 7 bases for J; bases not matched to a gene: 10. CDR1 is MNHEY, CDR2 SVGAGI, per germline. This CDR3 region has 15 residues. The CDR3 loop reads CASSYAGGAFYEQYF. The CDR3 DNA is TGTGCCAGCAGTTACGCAGGGGGCGCATTTTATGAGCAGTACTTC.

This clonotype was detected a few times. V and J are TRBV28 and TRBJ2-7; D ambiguous. The germline gives CDR1 MDHEN, CDR2 SYDVKM. V was shortened by 8 bases and J by 5 bases, with 13 bases between the two germline ends. This CDR3 region has 12 residues. The CDR3 DNA reads TGTGCCAGCCTTTCAGTAGCCGACGAGCAGTACTTC. This translates into CASLSVADEQYF. The full variable domain, completed using reference TRBV28 and TRBJ2-7, is DVKVTQSSRYLVKRTGEKVFLECVQDMDHENMFWYRQDPGLGLRLIYFSYDVKMKEKGDIPEGYSVSREKKERFSLILESASTNQTSMYLCASLSVADEQYFGPGTRLTVT.

This rearrangement joins TRBV2 to TRBJ1-4; tentatively, D is TRBD1 (6 bases). CDR3 length: 12 amino acids. The germline V gene encodes CDR1 SNHLY and CDR2 FYNNEI. In nucleotides, the CDR3 is TGTGCTTTCGGGGGCCCAGGGGAAAAACTGTTTTTT. It translates to CAFGGPGEKLFF. Looking up the rest from reference TRBV2 and TRBJ1-4 gives the full variable domain: EPEVTQTPSHQVTQMGQEVILRCVPISNHLYFYWYRQILGQKVEFLVSFYNNEISEKSEIFDDQFSVERPDGSNFTLKIRSTKLEDSAMYFCAFGGPGEKLFFGSGTQLSVL.